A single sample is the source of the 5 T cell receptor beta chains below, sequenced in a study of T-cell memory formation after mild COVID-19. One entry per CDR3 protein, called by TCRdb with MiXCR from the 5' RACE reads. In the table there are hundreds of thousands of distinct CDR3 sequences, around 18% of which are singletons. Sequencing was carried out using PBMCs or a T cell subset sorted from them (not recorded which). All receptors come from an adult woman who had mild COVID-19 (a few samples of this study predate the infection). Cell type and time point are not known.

In nucleotides, the CDR3 is TGTGCCAGCAGTGAACCAAGGCTACAGGGGAGCAATCAGCCCCAGCATTTT. It encodes CASSEPRLQGSNQPQHF. The chain employs TRBV6-1 and TRBJ1-5; TRBD1 aligns across 7 bases. The CDR3 covers 17 residues. The V segment lost 2 bases and the J segment 1 base; nucleotides outside the gene matches: 8. Germline CDR1 and CDR2: MNHNS and SASEGT.

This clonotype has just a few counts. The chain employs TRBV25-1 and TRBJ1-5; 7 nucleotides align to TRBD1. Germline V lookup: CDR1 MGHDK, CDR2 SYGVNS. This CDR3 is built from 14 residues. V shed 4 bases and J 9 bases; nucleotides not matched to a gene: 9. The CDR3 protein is CASSVTGIGWPQHF. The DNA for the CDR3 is TGTGCCAGCAGTGTGACAGGGATAGGATGGCCCCAGCATTTT.

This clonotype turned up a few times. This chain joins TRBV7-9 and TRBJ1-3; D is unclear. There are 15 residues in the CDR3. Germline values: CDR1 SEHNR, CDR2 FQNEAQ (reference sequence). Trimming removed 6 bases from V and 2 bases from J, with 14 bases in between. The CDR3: CASSNPSVAGNTIYF. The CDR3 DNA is TGTGCCAGCAGTAACCCCTCGGTGGCTGGAAACACCATATATTTT.

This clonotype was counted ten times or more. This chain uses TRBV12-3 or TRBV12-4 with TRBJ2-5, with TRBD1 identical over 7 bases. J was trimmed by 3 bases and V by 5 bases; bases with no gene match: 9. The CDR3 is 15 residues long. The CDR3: CASSPTGDREETQYF. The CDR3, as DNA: TGTGCCAGCAGTCCGACCGGGGACAGAGAAGAGACCCAGTACTTC.

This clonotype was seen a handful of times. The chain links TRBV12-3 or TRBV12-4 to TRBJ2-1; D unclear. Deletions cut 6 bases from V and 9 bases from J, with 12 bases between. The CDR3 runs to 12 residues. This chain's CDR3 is CASSRGLAEQFF. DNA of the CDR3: TGTGCCAGCAGCCGTGGATTAGCTGAGCAGTTCTTC.